The 11 T cell receptor beta chains in this list originate from one sample, sequenced in a study of T cell responses to AZD1222 COVID-19 vaccine. The table came from immunoSEQ multiplex PCR; TCRdb's copy has only in-frame clones and leaves some out. The sample records roughly 180,000 clones, approximately 90% being singletons. The material sequenced was peripheral blood, taken on day 0 of AZD1222 vaccination. These receptors all stem from an adult in good health.

The chain carries TRBV15 and TRBJ2-5; D unresolved. The germline V and J ends were trimmed by 7 bases and 9 bases, with 15 bases remaining between them. The CDR3 has 12 amino acids. Germline assignment: CDR1 LNHNV and CDR2 YYDKDF (reference sequence). CDR3 bases: TGTGCCACCAAAGGGTTTTTACTGGCCCAGTACTTC. Protein product: CATKGFLLAQYF.

The V call is TRBV11-3, the J call TRBJ2-5; weak D call: TRBD1 (6 bases). Trimming shortened V by 5 bases and J by 5 bases, and 18 bases separated the two germline ends. The CDR3 extends over 15 amino acids. The germline gives CDR1 SGHNT, CDR2 YENEEA. The CDR3 region has the DNA TGTGCCAGCAGCCCTGGGGGCGGGTACGCGGAGACCCAGTACTTC. This gives the protein CASSPGGGYAETQYF.

This chain connects TRBV5-1 to TRBJ1-1, with 7 bases that match TRBD1. The CDR3 extends over 13 amino acids. The ends lost 2 bases at V and 4 bases at J; junction bases unmatched: 2. Germline CDR1 and CDR2: SGHRS and YFSETQ. CDR3 amino acids: CASSFSGGTEAFF. In nucleotides, the CDR3 is TGCGCCAGCAGCTTTTCAGGGGGCACTGAAGCTTTCTTT.

To note about this clone: Other nucleotide sequences in the sample specify the same CDR3. This chain connects TRBV30 to TRBJ1-5; weak D call: TRBD1 (5 bases). V shed 2 bases and J shed 0 bases, with 8 bases lying between them. The germline CDR1 and CDR2 sequences are GTSNPN and SVGIG (reference sequence). The CDR3 contains 14 residues. The CDR3 sequence is CAWSRGLSNQPQHF. The CDR3, as DNA: TGTGCCTGGAGTCGGGGACTTAGCAATCAGCCCCAGCATTTT.

The chain uses TRBV7-2 and TRBJ2-2; no clear D gene. The length of the CDR3 is 15 residues. V lost 2 bases and J lost 5, with 12 bases in between. Per germline, CDR1 SGHTA and CDR2 FQGNSA. CDR3 loop: CASSLILAITGELFF. The CDR3 region has the DNA TGTGCCAGCAGCTTAATCTTGGCCATAACCGGGGAGCTGTTTTTT.

V gene TRBV7-2 combines with J gene TRBJ2-1; 7 bases align to TRBD2. Germline assignment: CDR1 SGHTA and CDR2 FQGNSA. J was trimmed by 6 bases and V by 4 bases; bases with no gene match: 9. This CDR3 comprises 15 residues. CDR3 residues: CASSSRVGLRNEQFF. CDR3 DNA sequence: TGTGCCAGCAGCTCAAGGGTGGGACTACGCAATGAGCAGTTCTTC.

The chain uses TRBV28 and TRBJ2-5; perhaps TRBD2 as D (5 bases). The CDR3 has 15 residues. In germline, CDR1 is MDHEN, CDR2 SYDVKM. The V and J ends lost 4 bases and 4 bases respectively, with 16 bases between them. The DNA of the CDR3 is TGTGCCAGCAGTTCCCTCGCCGGACTGGGAGAGACCCAGTACTTC. This gives the protein CASSSLAGLGETQYF.

The rearrangement links TRBV11-2 to TRBJ2-5; 9 bases are shared with TRBD2. The trim removed 3 bases at V and 0 bases at J, leaving 5 bases unmatched. This CDR3 spans 16 amino acids. Per the germline V gene, CDR1 is SGHAT and CDR2 is FQNNGV. CDR3 amino acids: CASSLGLADYQETQYF. The DNA for the CDR3 is TGTGCCAGCAGCTTGGGACTAGCTGATTACCAAGAGACCCAGTACTTC.

The rearrangement uses TRBV27 and TRBJ2-1; 14 bases map to TRBD2. V lost 4 bases and J lost 9; bases outside the gene matches: 5. CDR3 length: 15 amino acids. From germline, CDR1 is MNHEY and CDR2 SMNVEV (reference sequence). The CDR3 protein is CASSSGTSGSREQFF. The CDR3 bases are TGTGCCAGCAGTTCCGGGACTAGCGGGAGTCGTGAGCAGTTCTTC.

This chain connects TRBV3-1 (or the pseudogene TRBV3-2) to TRBJ2-3; D is possibly TRBD2 (6 bases). This CDR3 comprises 14 residues. Germline values: CDR1 LGHDT, CDR2 YNNKEL (reference sequence). V lost 4 bases and J lost 0, with 8 bases in between. The CDR3 nucleotides are TGTGCCAGCAGCCGCGGGACTAGCACAGATACGCAGTATTTT. It translates to CASSRGTSTDTQYF.

The chain links TRBV6-2 or TRBV6-3 to TRBJ2-7; D unresolved. The CDR3 loop spans 13 amino acids. V shed 6 bases and J shed 2 bases, with 11 bases lying between them. Germline CDR1 MNHEY, CDR2 SVGEGT. CDR3 nucleotides: TGTGCCAGCAGCAAAGCCGTAGCCTACGAGCAGTACTTC. This codes for CASSKAVAYEQYF.